The 12 T cell receptor beta chains listed next were all sequenced from one sample in a study of T cells in Graves' hyperthyroidism and ophthalmopathy. RNA transcripts yielded amplified TCR beta CDR3 regions. Carried out on the TCR CDR3, a first-round RT-PCR used the HTBI primer set. TCRdb redid the calling of the multiplex PCR reads with MiXCR, one entry per CDR3 protein. The table lists hundreds of thousands of distinct CDR3 sequences, about 20% of them singletons. Input material: blood. The receptors were sampled from a man aged 30 to 39 with Graves' ophthalmopathy.

The V gene is TRBV7-8, the J gene TRBJ2-2; D might be TRBD2 (5 bases). Trimming removed 7 bases from V and 0 bases from J, with 18 bases in between. Germline CDR1 is SGHVS and CDR2 is FQNEAQ. This CDR3 is built from 17 residues. The CDR3 nucleotides are TGTGCCAGCACCCCCTTGCTGCGGGCGACGAACACCGGGGAGCTGTTTTTT. Residues: CASTPLLRATNTGELFF.

This clonotype turned up a few times. The V gene is TRBV19, the J gene TRBJ2-7, with D perhaps being TRBD1 or TRBD2 (6 bases each). Trimming stripped 3 bases from V and 5 bases from J, with 14 bases between. Germline V CDR1 and CDR2: LNHDA, SQIVND (reference sequence). The length of the CDR3 is 14 residues. CDR3 nucleotides: TGTGCCAGTAGTATGTGGAGGGGGTCGGACGAGCAGTACTTC. Encoded protein: CASSMWRGSDEQYF.

In its sample, this clonotype was seen a few times. The chain recombines TRBV4-1 with TRBJ2-1; 8 bases map to TRBD2. J lost 0 bases, V lost 4 bases, and 5 bases had no gene match. This CDR3 contains 16 residues. Germline V CDR1 and CDR2: MGHRA, YSYEKL. The CDR3 reads CASSPGGRSSYNEQFF. The CDR3 DNA sequence: TGCGCCAGCAGCCCAGGCGGGAGGTCCTCCTACAATGAGCAGTTCTTC.

The chain carries TRBV6-5 and TRBJ2-1; D remains unclear. Germline V CDR1 and CDR2: MNHEY, SVGAGI. The CDR3 consists of 15 residues. The ends were cut back, 4 bases at V and 3 bases at J, with 13 bases in the middle. CDR3 sequence reads: CASSCRIGNYNEQFF. The CDR3 DNA reads as TGTGCCAGCAGTTGCAGAATAGGCAACTACAATGAGCAGTTCTTC.

J is TRBJ1-3 and V is TRBV20-1; a weak D match, TRBD1 (5 bases). Germline V gives CDR1 DFQATT, CDR2 SNEGSKA (reference sequence). This CDR3 has 14 amino acids. Between the trimmed V and J ends, which lost 3 bases and 0 bases, there was a span of 9 bases. CDR3 protein: CSARGGTSGNTIYF. In nucleotides, the CDR3 is TGCAGTGCTAGGGGGGGTACCTCTGGAAACACCATATATTTT.

This clonotype was detected many times. The rearrangement joins TRBV3-1 to TRBJ2-7, with D unresolved. The V gene lost 3 bases and the J gene lost 3 bases, with 6 bases spanning the gap. Germline V gene sequence: CDR1 LGHDT, CDR2 YNNKEL (reference sequence). CDR3 size: 12 residues. The CDR3 coding sequence is TGTGCCAGCAGCCAGAGGAACTACGAGCAGTACTTC. Residues: CASSQRNYEQYF.

On this clonotype: A clone one base away is much larger, so this may be a read error. The chain joins TRBV7-9 to TRBJ2-7; D is undetermined. The CDR3 spans 11 residues. V was clipped by 5 bases and J by 6 bases, with 8 bases between them. Germline V gene data show CDR1 as SEHNR and CDR2 as FQNEAQ (reference sequence). The CDR3 DNA reads as TGTGCCAGCAGCCACGGGCCCGAGCAGTACTTC. Protein product: CASSHGPEQYF. The complete variable domain, with remaining parts taken from reference TRBV7-9 and TRBJ2-7, reads DTGVSQNPRHKITKRGQNVTFRCDPISEHNRLYWYRQTLGQGPEFLTYFQNEAQLEKSRLLSDRFSAERPKGSFSTLEIQRTEQGDSAMYLCASSHGPEQYFGPGTRLTVT.

Only a few counts were recorded for this clonotype. This rearrangement joins TRBV7-9 to TRBJ2-3; D is undetermined. V lost 1 base and J 4 bases, leaving 12 bases between the germline ends. The CDR3 is 15 residues long. The germline V gene has CDR1 SEHNR and CDR2 FQNEAQ (reference sequence). As DNA, the CDR3 is TGTGCCAGCAGCTTAGGATCCTCGGGTGCAGATACGCAGTATTTT. Translation: CASSLGSSGADTQYF.

This clonotype was counted ten times or more. The chain combines TRBV11-2 with TRBJ2-7, with 10 bases aligning to TRBD1. V lost 4 bases, J lost 2 bases, and 2 bases stayed unmatched. The CDR3 totals 14 residues. The germline V gene encodes CDR1 SGHAT and CDR2 FQNNGV. CDR3 sequence: CASSSTGGAYEQYF. As DNA, the CDR3 is TGTGCCAGCAGCTCGACAGGGGGCGCCTACGAGCAGTACTTC.

V usage is TRBV4-1 and J usage is TRBJ1-1, with 12 nucleotides matching TRBD1. The germline CDR1 and CDR2 sequences are MGHRA and YSYEKL. The J segment lost 3 bases and the V segment lost 4 bases, leaving 15 bases of the junction unmatched. The CDR3 has 19 residues. CDR3 in DNA: TGCGCCAGCAGCCTACTAGGGACAGGGGGCGCAAGTCTGTACACTGAAGCTTTCTTT. Translated: CASSLLGTGGASLYTEAFF.

As concerns this clonotype: This may come from a read error, since a much larger clone is one base off. The CDR3: CASRLGAQGAYGQYF. For the CDR3, the DNA is TGCGCCAGCAGATTGGGGGCACAGGGAGCCTACGGGCAGTACTTC. The chain is built from TRBV5-1 and TRBJ2-7; TRBD1 might be the D (6 bases). Germline CDR1 SGHRS, CDR2 YFSETQ. This CDR3 has 15 residues.

This clonotype was observed a few times. J is TRBJ1-5 and V is TRBV4-1; 11 bases match TRBD1. The CDR3 length is 14 residues. Germline assignment: CDR1 MGHRA and CDR2 YSYEKL. After removal of 5 bases from V and 5 bases from J, the junction contained 2 bases not matched to a gene. The CDR3 is CASSKGQGDQPQHF. For the CDR3, the DNA is TGCGCCAGCAGCAAGGGACAGGGGGATCAGCCCCAGCATTTT.